This TCR beta chain was sequenced for a study of cytomegalovirus exposure and HLA in healthy donors. Study-wide context: Early released data comprised around 85 million unique TCRs from HLA-typed donors. Whole-study findings and limits: Follow-up analysis seemed to connect common viral pathogens with several of the most significant clusters identified.

The study sampled nominally healthy donors, though unrecorded immune exposures were likely. The ends were cut back, 4 bases at V and 5 bases at J, with 13 bases in the middle. Germline V gives CDR1 SEHNR, CDR2 FQNEAQ (reference sequence). The CDR3 is made up of 14 amino acids. This clone was seen a handful of times. Antigen unknown. Vbeta (60) and Jbeta (13) primers were used in the PCR. Authors' analysis steps: In a later analysis, of approximately 81 million unique beta chains, around 11 million appeared in at least two donors. The assay was immunoSEQ multiplex PCR, and TCRdb's table has in-frame clones only and misses some. The DNA gave D and trimming, while V, J and clone size come from that table. The sample has about 140,000 clones, about 84% seen once.

The chain links TRBV7-9 to TRBJ2-3; no firm D call. The source is a man between 45 and 60 years old in good health and CMV-seronegative. The specimen sequenced was PBMCs. CDR3 nucleotides: TGTGCCAGCAGCTCCCCAAACGAGGTAGATACGCAGTATTTT. It encodes CASSSPNEVDTQYF.